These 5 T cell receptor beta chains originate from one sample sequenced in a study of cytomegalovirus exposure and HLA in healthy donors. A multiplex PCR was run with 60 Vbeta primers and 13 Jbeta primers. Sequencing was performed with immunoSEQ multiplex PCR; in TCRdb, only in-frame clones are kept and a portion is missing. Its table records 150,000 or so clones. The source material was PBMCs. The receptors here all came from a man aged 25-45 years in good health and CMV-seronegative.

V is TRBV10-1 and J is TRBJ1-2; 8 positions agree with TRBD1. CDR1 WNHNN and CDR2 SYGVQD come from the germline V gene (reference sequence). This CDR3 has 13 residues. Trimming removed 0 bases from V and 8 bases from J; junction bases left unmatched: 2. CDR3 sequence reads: CASSESPGGGYTF. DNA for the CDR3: TGCGCCAGCAGTGAGTCTCCAGGGGGCGGCTACACCTTC.

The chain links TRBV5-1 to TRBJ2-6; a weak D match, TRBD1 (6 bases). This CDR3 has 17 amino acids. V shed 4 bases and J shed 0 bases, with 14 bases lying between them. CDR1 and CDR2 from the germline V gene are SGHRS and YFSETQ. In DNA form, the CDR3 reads TGCGCCAGCAGCCTAAGGACAGTTTTCTCTGGGGCCAACGTCCTGACTTTC. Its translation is CASSLRTVFSGANVLTF.

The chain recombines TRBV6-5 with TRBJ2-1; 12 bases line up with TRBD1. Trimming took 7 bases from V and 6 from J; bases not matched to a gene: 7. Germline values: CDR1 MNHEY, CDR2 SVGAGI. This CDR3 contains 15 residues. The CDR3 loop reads CASNLGTGGTNEQFF. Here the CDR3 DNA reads TGTGCCAGCAACCTAGGGACAGGGGGCACCAATGAGCAGTTCTTC.

CDR3 nucleotides: TGTGCCAGCAGTGAAGCGTACTCTTCGGACTACGAGCAGTACTTC. Translated: CASSEAYSSDYEQYF. V usage is TRBV6-1 and J usage is TRBJ2-5; D is unclear. The closer fit of TRBJ2-7 to the DNA end suggests the J call may be wrong. Looked up from germline, CDR1 is MNHNS and CDR2 is SASEGT. The CDR3 sequence is 15 residues long.

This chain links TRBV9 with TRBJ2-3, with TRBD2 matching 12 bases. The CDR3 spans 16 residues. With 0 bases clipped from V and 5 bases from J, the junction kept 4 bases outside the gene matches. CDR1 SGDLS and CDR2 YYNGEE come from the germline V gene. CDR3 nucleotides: TGTGCCAGCAGCGTAGACCTAGCGGGAGGGATAGATACGCAGTATTTT. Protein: CASSVDLAGGIDTQYF.